The next 8 T cell receptor beta chains were all read from a single sample in a study of lymphopenia after photon versus proton radiotherapy. Only in-frame clones appear in the TCRdb table, and some are missing; sequencing was by immunoSEQ multiplex PCR. The table includes tens of thousands of clones, more than 85% detected once. Sequencing was performed on peripheral blood, taken from a patient treated with photon-based radiotherapy. These receptors came from a man between 60 and 75 years old with cholangiocarcinoma.

The rearrangement uses TRBV9 and TRBJ1-1, with a tentative D call TRBD1 (5 bases). Germline V CDR1 and CDR2: SGDLS, YYNGEE. Trimming removed 4 bases at V and 4 bases at J, with 17 bases between. This CDR3 has 15 residues. CDR3 region: CASSSTRGMGTEAFF. CDR3 in DNA: TGTGCCAGCAGCTCCACGCGGGGCATGGGCACTGAAGCTTTCTTT.

This chain uses TRBV5-1 with TRBJ2-5; 9 bases are shared with TRBD2. V shed 4 bases and J 5 bases; nucleotides not matched to a gene: 12. The germline V gene encodes CDR1 SGHRS and CDR2 YFSETQ. The CDR3 totals 16 residues. CDR3 DNA: TGCGCCAGCAGCAAGGAAGGGCGGGAGGGCCTGGAGACCCAGTACTTC. Its protein product is CASSKEGREGLETQYF.

The chain uses TRBV5-4 and TRBJ2-2; TRBD2 matches at 8 bases. The germline CDR1 and CDR2 sequences are SGHNT and YYREEE (reference sequence). Losses at the gene ends were 0 bases for V and 7 bases for J; bases not matched to a gene: 11. The length of the CDR3 is 17 residues. The CDR3 reads CASSLALVAGLGGELFF. The CDR3 coding sequence is TGTGCCAGCAGCTTGGCCTTGGTAGCGGGGCTGGGCGGGGAGCTGTTTTTT.

The chain employs TRBV5-1 and TRBJ2-2, with D possibly TRBD1 on 6 matching bases. Germline loops: CDR1 SGHRS, CDR2 YFSETQ. This CDR3 is built from 15 residues. V shed 4 bases and J shed 1 base, with 11 bases lying between them. CDR3 residues: CASSSLQGNTGELFF. CDR3 DNA sequence: TGCGCCAGCAGCAGCCTACAGGGGAACACCGGGGAGCTGTTTTTT.

This chain connects TRBV28 to TRBJ2-5, with a weak D call TRBD1 (6 bases). The CDR3 loop spans 14 amino acids. Trimming removed 5 bases from V and 3 bases from J, with 13 bases in between. The germline gives CDR1 MDHEN, CDR2 SYDVKM. The CDR3 loop reads CASSPWTEKETQYF. The CDR3 nucleotides read TGTGCCAGCAGTCCATGGACAGAAAAAGAGACCCAGTACTTC.

The rearrangement links TRBV7-6 to TRBJ1-1, with TRBD1 identical over 8 bases. There are 19 residues in the CDR3. The germline gives CDR1 SGHVS, CDR2 FNYEAQ. J was trimmed by 1 base and V by 1 base; bases with no gene match: 14. The CDR3 DNA reads TGTGCCAGCAGCTTAGTAGATCCGGACAGGGCTAGTCGGAACACTGAAGCTTTCTTT. This codes for CASSLVDPDRASRNTEAFF.

The CDR3 coding sequence is TGTGCCAGCAGTAGGGAAGGGGGGAGCTCTGGAAACACCATATATTTT. It yields the protein CASSREGGSSGNTIYF. The V and J genes are TRBV9 and TRBJ1-3; a possible D gene is TRBD1 (6 bases). Per germline, CDR1 SGDLS and CDR2 YYNGEE. Trimming pared 5 bases from V and 0 bases from J, leaving 15 bases between. The CDR3 totals 16 residues.

The J gene is TRBJ2-5, the V gene TRBV10-3; D may be TRBD1 or TRBD2 (6 bases each). Deletions cut 6 bases from V and 10 bases from J, with 18 bases between. There are 13 residues in the CDR3. Germline V gives CDR1 ENHRY, CDR2 SYGVKD. The CDR3 spells CAIRGVLGGGQYF. The CDR3 bases are TGTGCCATCAGGGGTGTCCTAGGAGGGGGCCAGTACTTC.